Only a few counts were recorded for the clone carrying this TCR beta chain. The sample originates from a study of spatial heterogeneity in lung cancer. Across the whole study: There were consistently more beta-chain sequences detected than alpha-chain sequences.

The CDR3 covers 12 residues. The germline V gene encodes CDR1 DFQATT and CDR2 SNEGSKA (reference sequence). V lost 5 bases to trimming and J lost 9 bases; unmatched junction nucleotides: 3. Documented time point: sample taken at primary tumor resection. Unsorted whole RNA from tumor, nontumor lung or frozen PBMC underwent sequencing. Samples came from about 72 TRACERx patients with untreated early-stage lung cancer. TCR cDNA molecules each carried a unique molecular identifier. TCRdb reprocessed the 5' RACE reads with MiXCR, giving one entry per CDR3 protein. Seen here are 20,000 to 25,000 distinct CDR3 sequences, roughly 4.2% observed once, and the top ten hold about 7.7%.

The sequencing here drew on PBMCs, taken at surgery. The rearrangement links TRBV20-1 to TRBJ2-2; 10 nucleotides match TRBD1. The TCR originated in a male donor with early-stage non-small cell lung cancer. The CDR3 DNA follows: TGCAGTGCTCGGGACAGGGGACGGGAGCTGTTTTTT. Amino acid sequence: CSARDRGRELFF.